The present T cell receptor (beta chain) was sequenced within a study of T cells in Graves' hyperthyroidism and ophthalmopathy. Isolation of PBMCs was performed on about 10 ml fresh peripheral blood. CDR1 is MNHEY and CDR2 is SVGEGT in the germline V gene. V dropped 4 bases and J dropped 2 bases, with 10 bases sitting between them. CDR3 length: 14 amino acids. This clonotype was detected many times. RNA transcripts gave rise to amplified TCR beta CDR3 regions. HTBI primers drove first-round RT-PCR of the TCR CDR3. TCRdb re-derived calls from the multiplex PCR reads in MiXCR, one entry per CDR3 protein. The table has around 580,000 distinct CDR3 sequences, 16% seen once; the top ten hold 18%.

What was sequenced was blood. This chain joins TRBV6-2 or TRBV6-3 and TRBJ2-3; tentatively, D is TRBD1 or TRBD2 (5 bases each). This TCR derives from a woman aged 18-35 years with Graves' hyperthyroidism. CDR3 sequence: CASSSGTSTDTQYF. CDR3 sequence (DNA): TGTGCCAGCAGTTCGGGGACCTCCACAGATACGCAGTATTTT.